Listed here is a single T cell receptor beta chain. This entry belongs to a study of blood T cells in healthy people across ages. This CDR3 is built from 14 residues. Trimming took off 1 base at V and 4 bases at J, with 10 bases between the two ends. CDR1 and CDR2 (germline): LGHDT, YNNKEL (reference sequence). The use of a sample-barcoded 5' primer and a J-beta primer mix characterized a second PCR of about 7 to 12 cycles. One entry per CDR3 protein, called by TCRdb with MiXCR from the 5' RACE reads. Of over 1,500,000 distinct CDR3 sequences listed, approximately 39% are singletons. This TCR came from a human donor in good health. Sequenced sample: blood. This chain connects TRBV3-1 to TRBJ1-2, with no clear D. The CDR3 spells CASSQGIISYGYTF. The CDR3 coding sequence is TGTGCCAGCAGCCAAGGTATTATTAGCTATGGCTACACCTTC. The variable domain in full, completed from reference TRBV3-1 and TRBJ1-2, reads DTAVSQTPKYLVTQMGNDKSIKCEQNLGHDTMYWYKQDSKKFLKIMFSYNNKELIINETVPNRFSPKSPDKAHLNLHINSLELGDSAVYFCASSQGIISYGYTFGSGTRLTVV.